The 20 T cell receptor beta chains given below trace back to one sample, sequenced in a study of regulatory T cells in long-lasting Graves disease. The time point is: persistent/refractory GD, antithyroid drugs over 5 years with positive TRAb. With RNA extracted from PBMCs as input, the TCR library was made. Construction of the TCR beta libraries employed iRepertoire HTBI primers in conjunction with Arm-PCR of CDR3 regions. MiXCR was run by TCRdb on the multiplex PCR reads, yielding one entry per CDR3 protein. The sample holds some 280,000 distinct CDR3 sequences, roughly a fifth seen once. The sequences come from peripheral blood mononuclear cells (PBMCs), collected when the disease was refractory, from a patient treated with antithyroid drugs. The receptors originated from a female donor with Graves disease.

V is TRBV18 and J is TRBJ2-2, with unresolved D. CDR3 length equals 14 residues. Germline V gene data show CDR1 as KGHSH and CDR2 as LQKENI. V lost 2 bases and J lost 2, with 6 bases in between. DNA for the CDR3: TGTGCCAGCTCACCAAACAGAAACACCGGGGAGCTGTTTTTT. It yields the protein CASSPNRNTGELFF. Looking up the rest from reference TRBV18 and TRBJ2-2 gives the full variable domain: NAGVMQNPRHLVRRRGQEARLRCSPMKGHSHVYWYRQLPEEGLKFMVYLQKENIIDESGMPKERFSAEFPKEGPSILRIQQVVRGDSAAYFCASSPNRNTGELFFGEGSRLTVL.

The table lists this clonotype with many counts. The CDR3 region is CASSESPGGGITNEKLFF. The CDR3 DNA follows: TGTGCCAGCAGTGAATCACCGGGAGGAGGCATAACTAATGAAAAACTGTTTTTT. The J gene is TRBJ1-4, the V gene TRBV2; no definite D call. Trimming pared 2 bases from V and 1 base from J, leaving 17 bases between. The CDR3 runs to 18 residues. Germline values: CDR1 SNHLY, CDR2 FYNNEI.

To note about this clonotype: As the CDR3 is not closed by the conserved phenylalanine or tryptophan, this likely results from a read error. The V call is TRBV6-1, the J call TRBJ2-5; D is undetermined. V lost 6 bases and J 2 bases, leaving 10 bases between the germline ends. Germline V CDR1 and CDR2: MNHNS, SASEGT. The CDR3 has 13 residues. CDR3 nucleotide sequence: TGTGCCAGCAGGGCCCCGGGTCAAGAGACCCAGTACCTC. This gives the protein CASRAPGQETQYL.

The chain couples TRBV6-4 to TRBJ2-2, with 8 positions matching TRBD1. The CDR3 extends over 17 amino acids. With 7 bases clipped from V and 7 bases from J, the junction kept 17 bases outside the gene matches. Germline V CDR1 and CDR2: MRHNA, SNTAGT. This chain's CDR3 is CASNGSPQGGEVGELFF. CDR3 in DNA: TGTGCCAGCAATGGCTCCCCACAGGGGGGAGAAGTCGGGGAGCTGTTTTTT.

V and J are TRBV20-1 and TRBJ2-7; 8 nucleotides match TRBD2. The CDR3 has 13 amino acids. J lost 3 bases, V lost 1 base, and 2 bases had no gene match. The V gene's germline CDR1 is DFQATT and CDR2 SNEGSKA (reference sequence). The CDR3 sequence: CSARVAGFYEQYF. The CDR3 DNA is TGCAGTGCTAGAGTAGCGGGGTTCTACGAGCAGTACTTC.

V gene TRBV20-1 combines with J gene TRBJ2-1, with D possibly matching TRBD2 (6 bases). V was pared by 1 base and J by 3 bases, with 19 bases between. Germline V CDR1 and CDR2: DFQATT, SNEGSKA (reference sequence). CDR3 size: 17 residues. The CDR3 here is CSARGQVGEVGYNEQFF. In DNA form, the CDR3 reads TGCAGTGCTAGAGGGCAGGTTGGGGAGGTAGGCTACAATGAGCAGTTCTTC.

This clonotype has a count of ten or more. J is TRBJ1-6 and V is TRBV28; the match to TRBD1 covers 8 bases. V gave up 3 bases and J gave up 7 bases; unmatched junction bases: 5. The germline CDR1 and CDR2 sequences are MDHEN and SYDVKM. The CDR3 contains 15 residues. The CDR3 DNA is TGTGCCAGCAGTTTGGGTAGACAGGGGAATTCACCCCTCCACTTT. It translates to CASSLGRQGNSPLHF.

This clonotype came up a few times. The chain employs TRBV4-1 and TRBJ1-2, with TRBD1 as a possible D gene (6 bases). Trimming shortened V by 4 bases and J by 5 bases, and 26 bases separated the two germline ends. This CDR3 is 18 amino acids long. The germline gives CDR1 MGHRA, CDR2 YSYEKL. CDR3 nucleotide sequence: TGCGCCAGCAGCCCCAGGAGTACCGGGGGGGCAGGCTTGTATGGCTACACCTTC. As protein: CASSPRSTGGAGLYGYTF.

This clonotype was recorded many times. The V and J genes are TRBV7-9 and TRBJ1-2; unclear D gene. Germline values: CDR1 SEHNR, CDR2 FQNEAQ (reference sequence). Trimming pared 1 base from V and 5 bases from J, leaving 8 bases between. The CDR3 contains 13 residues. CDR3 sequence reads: CASSLGAEYGYTF. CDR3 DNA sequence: TGTGCCAGCAGCTTAGGGGCAGAGTATGGCTACACCTTC.

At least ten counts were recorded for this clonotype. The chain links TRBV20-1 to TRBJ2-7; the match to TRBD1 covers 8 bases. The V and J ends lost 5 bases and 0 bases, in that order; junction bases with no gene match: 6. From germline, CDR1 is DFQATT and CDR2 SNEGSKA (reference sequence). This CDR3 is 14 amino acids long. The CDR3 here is CSAGDRSFSYEQYF. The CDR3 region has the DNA TGCAGTGCTGGGGACAGGTCCTTCTCCTACGAGCAGTACTTC.

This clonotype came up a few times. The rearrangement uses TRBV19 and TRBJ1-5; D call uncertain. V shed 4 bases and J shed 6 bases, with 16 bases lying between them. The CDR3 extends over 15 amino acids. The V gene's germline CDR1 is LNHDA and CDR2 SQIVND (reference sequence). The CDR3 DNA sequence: TGTGCCAGTAGTACGAACCGGGCAAGTCTTCAGCCCCAGCATTTT. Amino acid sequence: CASSTNRASLQPQHF.

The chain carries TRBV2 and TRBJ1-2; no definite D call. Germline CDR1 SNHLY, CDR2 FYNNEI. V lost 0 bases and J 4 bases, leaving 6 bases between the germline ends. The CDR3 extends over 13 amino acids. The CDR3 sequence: CASSEAGSYGYTF. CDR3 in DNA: TGTGCCAGCAGTGAAGCGGGGAGCTATGGCTACACCTTC.

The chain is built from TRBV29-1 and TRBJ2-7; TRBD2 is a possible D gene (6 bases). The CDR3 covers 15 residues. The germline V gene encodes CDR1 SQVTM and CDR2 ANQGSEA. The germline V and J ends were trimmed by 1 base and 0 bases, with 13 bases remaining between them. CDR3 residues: CSVEGPTSTSYEQYF. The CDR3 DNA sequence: TGCAGCGTTGAAGGCCCGACTAGTACCTCCTACGAGCAGTACTTC.

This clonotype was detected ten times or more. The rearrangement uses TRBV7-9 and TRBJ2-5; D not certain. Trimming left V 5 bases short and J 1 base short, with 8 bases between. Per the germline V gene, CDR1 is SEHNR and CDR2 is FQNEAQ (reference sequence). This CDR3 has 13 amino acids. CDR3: CASSPASQETQYF. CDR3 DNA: TGTGCCAGCAGCCCCGCGAGCCAAGAGACCCAGTACTTC.

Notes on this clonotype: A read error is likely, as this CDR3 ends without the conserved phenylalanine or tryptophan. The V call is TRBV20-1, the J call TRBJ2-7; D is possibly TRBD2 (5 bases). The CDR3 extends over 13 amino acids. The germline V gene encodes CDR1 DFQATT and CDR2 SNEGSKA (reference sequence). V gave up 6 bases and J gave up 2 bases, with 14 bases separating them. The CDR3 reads CSALPGLAYEQYS. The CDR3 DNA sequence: TGCAGTGCCCTTCCCGGACTCGCCTACGAGCAGTACTCC.

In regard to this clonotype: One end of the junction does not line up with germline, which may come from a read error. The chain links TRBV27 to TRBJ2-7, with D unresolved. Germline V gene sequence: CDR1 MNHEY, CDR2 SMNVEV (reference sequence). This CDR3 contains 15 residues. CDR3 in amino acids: CASNLSLAGFHEQYF. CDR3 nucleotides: TGTGCCAGCAATTTATCCTTGGCAGGATTCCACGAGCAGTACTTC.

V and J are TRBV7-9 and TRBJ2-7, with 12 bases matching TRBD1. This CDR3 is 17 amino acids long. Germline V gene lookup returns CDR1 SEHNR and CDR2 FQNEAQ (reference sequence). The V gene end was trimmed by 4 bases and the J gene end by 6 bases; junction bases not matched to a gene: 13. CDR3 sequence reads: CASSSPNPGQGAGEQYF. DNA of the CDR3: TGTGCCAGCAGCTCACCGAACCCGGGACAGGGGGCCGGCGAGCAGTACTTC.

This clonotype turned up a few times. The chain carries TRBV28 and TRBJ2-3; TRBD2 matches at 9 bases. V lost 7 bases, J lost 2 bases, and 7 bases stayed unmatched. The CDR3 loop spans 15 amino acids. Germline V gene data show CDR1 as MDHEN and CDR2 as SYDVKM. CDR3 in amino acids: CASNRLAEITDTQYF. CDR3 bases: TGTGCCAGCAATAGACTAGCGGAGATCACAGATACGCAGTATTTT. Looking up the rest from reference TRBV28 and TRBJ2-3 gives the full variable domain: DVKVTQSSRYLVKRTGEKVFLECVQDMDHENMFWYRQDPGLGLRLIYFSYDVKMKEKGDIPEGYSVSREKKERFSLILESASTNQTSMYLCASNRLAEITDTQYFGPGTRLTVL.

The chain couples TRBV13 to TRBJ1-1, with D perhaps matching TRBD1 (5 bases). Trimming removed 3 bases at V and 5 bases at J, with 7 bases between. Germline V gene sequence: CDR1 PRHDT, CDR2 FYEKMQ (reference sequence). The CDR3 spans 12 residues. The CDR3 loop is CASSFWGTEAFF. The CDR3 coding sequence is TGTGCCAGCAGCTTCTGGGGGACTGAAGCTTTCTTT. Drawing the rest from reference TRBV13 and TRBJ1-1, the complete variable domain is AAGVIQSPRHLIKEKRETATLKCYPIPRHDTVYWYQQGPGQDPQFLISFYEKMQSDKGSIPDRFSAQQFSDYHSELNMSSLELGDSALYFCASSFWGTEAFFGQGTRLTVV.

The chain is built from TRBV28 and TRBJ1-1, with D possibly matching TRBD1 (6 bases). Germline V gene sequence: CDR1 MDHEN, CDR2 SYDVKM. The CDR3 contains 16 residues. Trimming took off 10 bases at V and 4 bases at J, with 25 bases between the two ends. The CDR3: CATILPAPGARTEAFF. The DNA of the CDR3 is TGTGCCACCATTTTACCGGCCCCAGGGGCGCGCACTGAAGCTTTCTTT.